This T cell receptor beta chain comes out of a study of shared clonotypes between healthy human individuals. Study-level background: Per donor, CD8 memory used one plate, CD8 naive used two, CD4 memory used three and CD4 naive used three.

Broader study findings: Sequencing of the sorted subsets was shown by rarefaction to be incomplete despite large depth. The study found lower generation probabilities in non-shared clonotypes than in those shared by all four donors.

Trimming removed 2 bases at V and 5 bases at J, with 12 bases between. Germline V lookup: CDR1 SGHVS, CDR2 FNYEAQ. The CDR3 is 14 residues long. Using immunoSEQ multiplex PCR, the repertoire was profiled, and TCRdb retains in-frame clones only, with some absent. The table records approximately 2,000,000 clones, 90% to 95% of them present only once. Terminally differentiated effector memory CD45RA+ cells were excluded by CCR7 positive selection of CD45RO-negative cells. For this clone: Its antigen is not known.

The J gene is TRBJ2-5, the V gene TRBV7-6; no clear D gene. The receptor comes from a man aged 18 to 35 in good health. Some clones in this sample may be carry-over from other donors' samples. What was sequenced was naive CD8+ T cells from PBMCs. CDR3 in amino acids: CASSLSVVQETQYF. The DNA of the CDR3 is TGTGCCAGCAGCTTAAGTGTGGTCCAGGAGACCCAGTACTTC. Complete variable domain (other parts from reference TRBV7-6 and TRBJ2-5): GAGVSQSPRYKVTKRGQDVALRCDPISGHVSLYWYRQALGQGPEFLTYFNYEAQQDKSGLPNDRFSAERPEGSISTLTIQRTEQRDSAMYRCASSLSVVQETQYFGPGTRLLVL.